This is a list of T cell receptor beta chains from one sample in a study of cytomegalovirus exposure and HLA in healthy donors. Libraries were prepared by immunoSEQ multiplex PCR; TCRdb keeps only in-frame clonotypes and omits some of them. Counted here are fewer than 150,000 clones, 74% occurring once; the ten biggest clones make up 5.8%. What was sequenced was PBMCs. The receptors come from a woman aged 45-65 years in good health and CMV-seropositive. The CDR3 runs from the conserved cysteine through the conserved F or W. A D gene is named only where the DNA matches it firmly. Expanded clones get a size class; other rows say once, few or many, or leave the size out.

v_call,clone_size,cdr3_length,d_call,j_call,cdr3_aa,cdr3_nt
TRBV7-2,NA,15,NA,TRBJ2-3,CASSLGGVSTDTQYF,TGTGCCAGCAGCTTAGGGGGGGTGAGCACAGATACGCAGTATTTT
TRBV7-9,NA,13,TRBD1,TRBJ1-2,CASSYGTDYGYTF,TGTGCCAGCAGCTACGGGACAGACTATGGCTACACCTTC
TRBV2,NA,13,NA,TRBJ2-2,CASRTAAPGELFF,TGTGCCAGCAGGACTGCCGCCCCCGGGGAGCTGTTTTTT
TRBV7-2,NA,14,NA,TRBJ2-5,CASSFGLAEETQYF,TGTGCCAGCAGCTTCGGGCTAGCTGAAGAGACCCAGTACTTC
TRBV30,NA,14,NA,TRBJ1-1,CAWNKPGMGTEAFF,TGTGCCTGGAACAAGCCAGGGATGGGCACTGAAGCTTTCTTT
TRBV28,NA,15,TRBD1,TRBJ1-3,CASSLTGVGGNTIYF,TGTGCCAGCAGCCTAACAGGGGTAGGTGGAAACACCATATATTTT
TRBV25-1,NA,13,TRBD1,TRBJ1-2,CASSDRGTAGYTF,TGTGCCAGCAGTGACCGAGGGACAGCTGGCTACACCTTC
TRBV30,once,13,NA,TRBJ2-3,CAWQGQGADTQYF,TGTGCCTGGCAGGGGCAGGGCGCAGATACGCAGTATTTT
TRBV6-1,NA,13,NA,TRBJ1-4,CATGGPDNEKLFF,TGTGCCACCGGGGGGCCCGATAATGAAAAACTGTTTTTT
TRBV2,few,14,NA,TRBJ1-5,CASSEEEGYQPQHF,TGTGCCAGCAGTGAAGAGGAGGGGTATCAGCCCCAGCATTTT
TRBV29-1,once,14,TRBD1,TRBJ1-2,CSVQPGQGSGGYTF,TGCAGCGTTCAACCGGGACAGGGGTCCGGGGGCTACACCTTC
TRBV2,once,14,TRBD1,TRBJ1-2,CASQGQGEIYGYTF,TGTGCCAGCCAGGGACAGGGGGAAATCTATGGCTACACCTTC
TRBV4-2,NA,15,NA,TRBJ1-6,CASSPKAGGDSPLHF,TGTGCCAGCAGCCCGAAGGCGGGGGGAGATTCACCCCTCCACTTT
TRBV11-3,NA,14,TRBD1,TRBJ1-6,CASSLGQGHSPLHF,TGTGCCAGCAGCTTAGGACAGGGACATTCACCCCTCCACTTT
TRBV6-5,NA,13,NA,TRBJ1-6,CASMGGIDSPLHF,TGTGCCAGCATGGGGGGGATTGATTCACCCCTCCACTTT
TRBV6-5,NA,12,NA,TRBJ1-2,CASSFPGGDYTF,TGTGCCAGCAGTTTTCCGGGGGGGGACTACACCTTC
TRBV7-9,NA,15,NA,TRBJ2-2,CASRPGRGAGGELFF,TGTGCCAGCAGGCCCGGACGGGGGGCTGGCGGGGAGCTGTTTTTT
TRBV5-4,NA,15,NA,TRBJ2-3,CASSLDSTSTDTQYF,TGTGCCAGCAGCTTAGACTCGACCTCCACAGATACGCAGTATTTT
TRBV6-1,NA,13,TRBD1,TRBJ1-1,CASSRGQGSAAFF,TGTGCCAGCAGCCGCGGACAGGGCTCTGCAGCTTTCTTT
TRBV29-1,NA,13,NA,TRBJ2-5,CSAPRTVGETQYF,TGCAGCGCTCCCCGGACAGTTGGAGAGACCCAGTACTTC
TRBV4-1,NA,13,TRBD2,TRBJ2-5,CASSQTSGETQYF,TGCGCCAGCAGCCAGACTAGCGGAGAGACCCAGTACTTC
TRBV5-4,NA,16,TRBD1,TRBJ2-2,CASSLPGTVNTGELFF,TGTGCCAGCAGCTTGCCCGGGACAGTAAACACCGGGGAGCTGTTTTTT
TRBV19,NA,16,TRBD1,TRBJ1-4,CASSMIQGAGNEKLFF,TGTGCCAGTAGTATGATCCAGGGGGCTGGTAATGAAAAACTGTTTTTT
TRBV15,NA,14,NA,TRBJ2-2,CATSSSAYTGELFF,TGTGCCACCAGCAGTAGTGCTTACACCGGGGAGCTGTTTTTT
TRBV6-5,NA,13,TRBD1,TRBJ1-4,CASRKQGGQKLFF,TGTGCCAGCAGGAAACAGGGGGGGCAAAAACTGTTTTTT
TRBV7-2,NA,18,TRBD1,TRBJ1-1,CASSLAPGQGTRHTEAFF,TGTGCCAGCAGCTTAGCTCCGGGACAGGGGACCCGGCACACTGAAGCTTTCTTT
TRBV19,NA,12,NA,TRBJ2-7,CASISPLQVQYF,TGTGCCAGTATAAGCCCCCTCCAGGTGCAGTACTTC
TRBV5-1,NA,13,NA,TRBJ1-1,CASSRYMNTEAFF,TGCGCCAGCAGCCGATACATGAACACTGAAGCTTTCTTT
TRBV6-5,NA,15,NA,TRBJ1-3,CASSYERGSGNTIYF,TGTGCCAGCAGTTATGAGCGGGGCTCTGGAAACACCATATATTTT
TRBV7-2,NA,14,TRBD1,TRBJ2-3,CASSSSWTGGEEYF,TGTGCCAGCAGCTCCTCTTGGACAGGGGGCGAGGAGTATTTT
TRBV7-2,NA,14,NA,TRBJ1-3,CASSLGQGSDTIYF,TGTGCCAGCAGCTTAGGCCAGGGCTCGGACACCATATATTTT
TRBV25-1,NA,17,NA,TRBJ1-6,CASSGGKNRGNNSPLHF,TGTGCCAGCAGTGGGGGCAAAAACCGCGGGAATAATTCACCCCTCCACTTT
TRBV25-1,NA,12,NA,TRBJ1-4,CASSEGHKKLFF,TGTGCCAGCAGTGAAGGGCATAAAAAACTGTTTTTT
TRBV11-3,NA,13,NA,TRBJ2-3,CASGGPRTDTQYF,TGTGCCAGCGGTGGGCCCCGCACAGATACGCAGTATTTT
TRBV2,NA,14,NA,TRBJ2-7,CASLRGLFSYEQYF,TGTGCCAGCCTGAGAGGACTTTTCTCCTACGAGCAGTACTTC
TRBV7-8,NA,12,NA,TRBJ1-3,CASSPEGNTIYF,TGTGCCAGCAGCCCTGAGGGAAACACCATATATTTT
TRBV5-4,NA,18,TRBD2,TRBJ2-3,CASSLDLGLAGVGDTQYF,TGTGCCAGCAGCTTGGACTTAGGACTAGCGGGGGTAGGGGATACGCAGTATTTT
TRBV19,NA,12,NA,TRBJ2-7,CASMGHRYEQYF,TGTGCCAGTATGGGACACAGATACGAGCAGTACTTC
TRBV10-3,NA,13,TRBD1,TRBJ2-7,CATRPGGRDEQYF,TGTGCCACTAGACCAGGGGGCAGGGACGAGCAGTACTTC
TRBV7-9,once,14,TRBD1,TRBJ2-5,CASRPTGGHQTQYF,TGTGCCAGCAGACCTACAGGGGGCCACCAGACCCAGTACTTC
TRBV6-1,NA,15,TRBD1,TRBJ1-5,CASSPGTGRFQPQHF,TGTGCCAGCAGTCCCGGGACAGGGAGGTTTCAGCCCCAGCATTTT
TRBV2,NA,12,TRBD1,TRBJ2-3,CARQGAGDTQYF,TGTGCCAGACAGGGGGCAGGAGATACGCAGTATTTT
TRBV5-8,NA,15,TRBD1,TRBJ2-5,CASSLGTGRKETQYF,TGTGCCAGCAGCTTGGGGACAGGGAGAAAAGAGACCCAGTACTTC
TRBV5-6,few,15,TRBD2,TRBJ2-3,CASSFGLAGQHTQYF,TGTGCCAGCAGCTTCGGACTAGCGGGGCAGCATACGCAGTATTTT
TRBV4-1,NA,21,NA,TRBJ2-1,CASSQDLSGTLVRSSYNEQFF,TGCGCCAGCAGCCAAGATTTGAGCGGCACGCTCGTCAGGAGCTCCTACAATGAGCAGTTCTTC
TRBV5-6,NA,14,NA,TRBJ1-4,CASSLEGGPEKLFF,TGTGCCAGCAGCTTGGAAGGGGGTCCCGAAAAACTGTTTTTT
TRBV7-6,NA,17,TRBD1,TRBJ2-1,CASSLNPPTGGYNEQFF,TGTGCCAGCAGCTTAAACCCGCCGACAGGGGGATACAATGAGCAGTTCTTC
TRBV11-2,NA,14,NA,TRBJ2-3,CASSSRGITDTQYF,TGTGCCAGCAGCTCCCGGGGGATTACGGATACGCAGTATTTT
TRBV7-2,NA,14,TRBD2,TRBJ2-1,CASTESGLAEASFF,TGTGCCAGCACGGAGTCGGGACTAGCTGAAGCTTCGTTCTTC
TRBV30,NA,12,NA,TRBJ1-2,CAWTPGVYGYTF,TGTGCCTGGACCCCAGGGGTCTATGGCTACACCTTC
TRBV30,NA,14,NA,TRBJ2-5,CAWSPGTAGSDQYF,TGTGCCTGGAGTCCCGGGACAGCGGGCTCCGACCAGTACTTC
TRBV14,once,14,NA,TRBJ2-7,CASSSLGQFSEQYF,TGTGCCAGCAGTTCCCTTGGACAGTTCTCCGAGCAGTACTTC
TRBV5-4,NA,17,TRBD2,TRBJ2-1,CASSWDPTAGGDNEQFF,TGTGCCAGCAGCTGGGACCCGACGGCGGGGGGGGACAATGAGCAGTTCTTC
TRBV5-5,NA,12,NA,TRBJ1-1,CASSFMVEGAFF,TGTGCCAGCAGCTTTATGGTCGAGGGAGCTTTCTTT
TRBV7-6,NA,16,NA,TRBJ2-1,CASSLRPGSSYNEQFF,TGTGCCAGCAGCTTACGGCCGGGTAGCTCCTACAATGAGCAGTTCTTC
TRBV5-1,NA,14,NA,TRBJ1-2,CASSQEGRNYGYTF,TGCGCCAGCAGCCAGGAGGGGAGGAACTATGGCTACACCTTC
TRBV7-9,NA,13,TRBD1,TRBJ1-5,CASSSTGNQPQHF,TGTGCCAGCAGTTCGACAGGGAATCAGCCCCAGCATTTT
TRBV6-5,once,15,TRBD2,TRBJ2-3,CASTRGGGSTDTQYF,TGTGCCAGCACTCGCGGGGGGGGGAGCACAGATACGCAGTATTTT